Listed below are T cell receptor beta chains from one sample, sequenced in a study of blood T cells in healthy people across ages. Using its own MiXCR run on the 5' RACE reads, TCRdb lists one record per CDR3 protein. The sample lists 1.5 million to 2 million distinct CDR3 sequences; under 30% were seen once. Sequenced: blood. The receptors derive from a woman aged 25 to 39 in good health. The CDR3 runs from the conserved cysteine through the conserved F or W.

v_call: TRBV6-5; cdr3_aa: CASSYSSQSYSSYNEQFF
v_call: TRBV19; cdr3_aa: CASTRSGGNNQPQHF
v_call: TRBV29-1; cdr3_aa: CSVLLAGETQYF
v_call: TRBV5-5; cdr3_aa: CASSVSGGPSYEQYF
v_call: TRBV20-1; cdr3_aa: CSVGRPGTYNEQFF
v_call: TRBV3-1; cdr3_aa: CASSPQIRTEAFF
v_call: TRBV7-2; cdr3_aa: CASSPTGSTDSQYF
v_call: TRBV5-1; cdr3_aa: CASSHGRGRNNEQFF
v_call: TRBV10-3; cdr3_aa: CAISEPDYRGEAFF
v_call: TRBV15; cdr3_aa: CATSYFGFGTGGSVTEAFF
v_call: TRBV25-1; cdr3_aa: CASRSGGELFF
v_call: TRBV5-1; cdr3_aa: CASSYSPGQENSPLHF
v_call: TRBV7-9; cdr3_aa: CASSGGVVFGAADEKLFF
v_call: TRBV24-1; cdr3_aa: CATSAAGLGGSYNEQFF
v_call: TRBV18; cdr3_aa: CASSPVAGTSGNEKLFF
v_call: TRBV6-5; cdr3_aa: CASTETLYNEQFF
v_call: TRBV10-3; cdr3_aa: CAISGQGINEQFF
v_call: TRBV12-3/TRBV12-4; cdr3_aa: CASSLGASGGYGQYF
v_call: TRBV6-6; cdr3_aa: CASSYRPGTGEETQYF
v_call: TRBV9; cdr3_aa: CASSVTTSGRFKETQYF
v_call: TRBV7-2; cdr3_aa: CASSLAWNEQFF
v_call: TRBV12-3/TRBV12-4; cdr3_aa: CASSLVGTADNNEKLFF
v_call: TRBV2; cdr3_aa: CASTLPKGTGQETQYF
v_call: TRBV6-5; cdr3_aa: CASTSDRGNEKLFF
v_call: TRBV12-3/TRBV12-4; cdr3_aa: CASSHTGRVGYTF
v_call: TRBV4-1; cdr3_aa: CASSRRALAGVGYEQYF
v_call: TRBV20-1; cdr3_aa: CSANHVRGRVTEAFF
v_call: TRBV7-9; cdr3_aa: CASSPNRDIGTGYTF
v_call: TRBV12-3/TRBV12-4; cdr3_aa: CATQREAVPQETQYF
v_call: TRBV29-1; cdr3_aa: CSVQRGARYGYTF
v_call: TRBV7-2; cdr3_aa: CASSPGTAYNEQYF
v_call: TRBV25-1; cdr3_aa: CASSEPNTEVFF
v_call: TRBV3-1; cdr3_aa: CASSQVSGNEQFF
v_call: TRBV10-3; cdr3_aa: CATRVGTGKDEQYF
v_call: TRBV20-1; cdr3_aa: CSAALGTSGNYEQYF
v_call: TRBV29-1; cdr3_aa: CSVDPGHGAYEQYF
v_call: TRBV15; cdr3_aa: CATSRDRGDGETQYF
v_call: TRBV7-2; cdr3_aa: CASSSGRQYGYTF